This TCR beta chain was documented in a study of blood T cell repertoires in COVID-19. For the study at large: The study drew acute and convalescent COVID-19 samples from the United States, Italy and Spain.

This clone has just one count. The CDR3 contains 15 residues. Germline CDR1 SEHNR, CDR2 FQNEAQ (reference sequence). The ends lost 11 bases at V and 6 bases at J; junction bases unmatched: 17. Per the original data handling: From reference gene primer amplification, estimates of nucleated cell counts were derived. The method was immunoSEQ multiplex PCR; TCRdb's version includes in-frame clones alone and lacks a portion of them. Clonal size and the V and J genes are those of that table, whereas D and trimming came from the DNA. The data contain roughly 100,000 clones, approximately 90% of them singletons.

The source of this sequence is a man in his fifties or sixties in a cohort sampled during active COVID-19. The rearrangement links TRBV7-9 to TRBJ1-1, with 8 bases aligning to TRBD1. Material for sequencing was peripheral blood. The CDR3 region is CAAVGGQAIRSEAFF. As DNA, the CDR3 is TGTGCCGCCGTTGGGGGACAGGCAATTCGATCTGAAGCTTTCTTT.